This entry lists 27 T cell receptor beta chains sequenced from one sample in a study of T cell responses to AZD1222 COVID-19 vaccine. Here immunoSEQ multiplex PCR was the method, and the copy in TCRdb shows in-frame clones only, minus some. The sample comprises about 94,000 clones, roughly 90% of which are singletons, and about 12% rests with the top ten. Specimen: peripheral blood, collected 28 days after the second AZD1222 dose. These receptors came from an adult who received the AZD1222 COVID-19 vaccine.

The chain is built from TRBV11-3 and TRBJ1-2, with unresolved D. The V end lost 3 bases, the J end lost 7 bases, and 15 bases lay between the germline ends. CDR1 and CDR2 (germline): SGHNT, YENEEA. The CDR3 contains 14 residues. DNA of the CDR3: TGTGCCAGCAGCTTCGGCCCGATAACGGGTGGCTACACCTTC. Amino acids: CASSFGPITGGYTF. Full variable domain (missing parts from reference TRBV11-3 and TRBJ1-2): EAGVVQSPRYKIIEKKQPVAFWCNPISGHNTLYWYLQNLGQGPELLIRYENEEAVDDSQLPKDRFSAERLKGVDSTLKIQPAELGDSAVYLCASSFGPITGGYTFGSGTRLTVV.

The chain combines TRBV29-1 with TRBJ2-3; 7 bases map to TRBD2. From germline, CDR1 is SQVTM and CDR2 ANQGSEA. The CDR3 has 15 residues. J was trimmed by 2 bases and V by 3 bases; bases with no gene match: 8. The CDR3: CSVDGLAVHTDTQYF. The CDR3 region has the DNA TGCAGCGTTGATGGGCTAGCGGTACACACAGATACGCAGTATTTT.

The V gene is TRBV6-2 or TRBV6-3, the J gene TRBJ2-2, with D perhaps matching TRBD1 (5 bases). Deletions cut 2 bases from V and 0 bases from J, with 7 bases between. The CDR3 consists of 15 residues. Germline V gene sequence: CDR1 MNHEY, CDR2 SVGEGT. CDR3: CASSYRGANTGELFF. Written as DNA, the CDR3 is TGTGCCAGCAGTTACAGGGGCGCGAACACCGGGGAGCTGTTTTTT.

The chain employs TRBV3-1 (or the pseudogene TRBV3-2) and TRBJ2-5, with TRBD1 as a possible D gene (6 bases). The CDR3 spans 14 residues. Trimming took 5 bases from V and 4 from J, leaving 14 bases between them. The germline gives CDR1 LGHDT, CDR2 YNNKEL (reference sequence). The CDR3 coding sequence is TGTGCCAGCAGCTCACAGGGTTTGGGAGAGACCCAGTACTTC. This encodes CASSSQGLGETQYF.

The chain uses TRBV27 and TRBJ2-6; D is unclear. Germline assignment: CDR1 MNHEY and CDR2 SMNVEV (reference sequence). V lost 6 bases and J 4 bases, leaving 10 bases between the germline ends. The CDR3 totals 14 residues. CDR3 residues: CASSYKGGANVLTF. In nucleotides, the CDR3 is TGTGCCAGCAGCTATAAAGGGGGGGCCAACGTCCTGACTTTC.

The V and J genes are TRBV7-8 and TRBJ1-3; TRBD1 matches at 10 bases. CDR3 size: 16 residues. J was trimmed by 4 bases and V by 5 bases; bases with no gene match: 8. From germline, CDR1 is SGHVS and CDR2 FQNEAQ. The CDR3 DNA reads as TGTGCCAGCAGCCCAGACAGGGGGCTTGGCGGAAACACCATATATTTT. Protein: CASSPDRGLGGNTIYF.

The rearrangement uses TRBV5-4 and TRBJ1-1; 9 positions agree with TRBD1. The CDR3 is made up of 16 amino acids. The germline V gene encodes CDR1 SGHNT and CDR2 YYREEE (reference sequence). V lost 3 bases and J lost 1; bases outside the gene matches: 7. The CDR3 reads CASSSRTGEGNTEAFF. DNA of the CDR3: TGTGCCAGCAGCTCGCGGACAGGGGAAGGGAACACTGAAGCTTTCTTT.

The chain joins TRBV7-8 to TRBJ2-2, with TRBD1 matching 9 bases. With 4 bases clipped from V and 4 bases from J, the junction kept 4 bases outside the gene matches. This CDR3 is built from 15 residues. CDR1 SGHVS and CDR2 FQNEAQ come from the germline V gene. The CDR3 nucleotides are TGTGCCAGCAGCTACAGACAGGGGGGCACCGGGGAGCTGTTTTTT. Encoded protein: CASSYRQGGTGELFF.

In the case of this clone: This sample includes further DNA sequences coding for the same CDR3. The CDR3 DNA is TGCGCCAGCAGCACTCAGGGGGCAGGCTACGAGCAGTACTTC. Protein product: CASSTQGAGYEQYF. This chain connects TRBV5-1 to TRBJ2-7, with TRBD1 matching 8 bases. This CDR3 spans 14 amino acids. Germline lookup yields CDR1 SGHRS and CDR2 YFSETQ. V lost 4 bases, J lost 3 bases, and 6 bases stayed unmatched. Based on the CDR3 plus reference TRBV5-1 and TRBJ2-7, the full variable domain is KAGVTQTPRYLIKTRGQQVTLSCSPISGHRSVSWYQQTPGQGLQFLFEYFSETQRNKGNFPGRFSGRQFSNSRSEMNVSTLELGDSALYLCASSTQGAGYEQYFGPGTRLTVT.

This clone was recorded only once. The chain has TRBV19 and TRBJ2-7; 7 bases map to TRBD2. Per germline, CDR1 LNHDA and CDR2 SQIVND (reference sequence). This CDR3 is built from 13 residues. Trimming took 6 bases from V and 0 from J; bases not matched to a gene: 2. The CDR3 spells CASSGGSSYEQYF. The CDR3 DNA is TGTGCCAGTAGCGGGGGGAGCTCCTACGAGCAGTACTTC.

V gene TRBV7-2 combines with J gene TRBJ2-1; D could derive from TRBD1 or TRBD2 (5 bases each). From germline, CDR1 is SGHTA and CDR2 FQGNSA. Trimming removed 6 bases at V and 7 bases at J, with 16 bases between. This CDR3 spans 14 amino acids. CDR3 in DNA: TGTGCCAGCAGTTACCCGGGGACGGTTAATGAGCAGTTCTTC. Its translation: CASSYPGTVNEQFF.

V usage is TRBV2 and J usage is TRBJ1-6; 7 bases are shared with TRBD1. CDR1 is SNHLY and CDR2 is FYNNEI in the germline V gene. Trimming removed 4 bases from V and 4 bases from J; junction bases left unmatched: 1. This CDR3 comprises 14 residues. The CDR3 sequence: CASSAQGYNSPLHF. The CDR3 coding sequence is TGTGCCAGCAGTGCACAGGGGTATAATTCACCCCTCCACTTT.

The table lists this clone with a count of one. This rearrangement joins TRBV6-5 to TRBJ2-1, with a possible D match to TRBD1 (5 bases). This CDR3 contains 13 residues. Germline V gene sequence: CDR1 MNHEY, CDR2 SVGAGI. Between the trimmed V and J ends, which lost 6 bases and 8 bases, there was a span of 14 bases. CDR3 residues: CASRDPGRDEQFF. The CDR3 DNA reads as TGTGCCAGCAGGGACCCCGGCAGGGATGAGCAGTTCTTC.

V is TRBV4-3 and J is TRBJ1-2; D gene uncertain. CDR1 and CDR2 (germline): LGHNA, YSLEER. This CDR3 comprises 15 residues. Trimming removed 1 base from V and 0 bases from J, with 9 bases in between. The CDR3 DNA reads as TGCGCCAGCAGCCAAGGAGGGTCAGCTAACTATGGCTACACCTTC. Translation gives CASSQGGSANYGYTF.

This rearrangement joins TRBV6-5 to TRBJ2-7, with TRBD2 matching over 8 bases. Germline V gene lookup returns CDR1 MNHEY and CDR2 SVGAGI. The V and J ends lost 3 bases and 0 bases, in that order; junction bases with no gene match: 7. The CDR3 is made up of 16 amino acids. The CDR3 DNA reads TGTGCCAGCAGTTATTCGAGCGGGGGATCCTCCTACGAGCAGTACTTC. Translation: CASSYSSGGSSYEQYF.

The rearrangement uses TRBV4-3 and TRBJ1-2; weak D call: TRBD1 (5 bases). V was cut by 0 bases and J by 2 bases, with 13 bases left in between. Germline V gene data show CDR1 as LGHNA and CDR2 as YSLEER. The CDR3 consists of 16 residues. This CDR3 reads CASSQDGGDKNYGYTF. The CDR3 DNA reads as TGCGCCAGCAGCCAAGACGGGGGGGATAAAAACTATGGCTACACCTTC.

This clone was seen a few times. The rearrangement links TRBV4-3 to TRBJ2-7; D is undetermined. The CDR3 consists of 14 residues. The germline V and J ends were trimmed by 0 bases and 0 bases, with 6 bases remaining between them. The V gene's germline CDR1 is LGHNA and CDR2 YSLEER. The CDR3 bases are TGCGCCAGCAGCCAAGATCTGCACTCCTACGAGCAGTACTTC. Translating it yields CASSQDLHSYEQYF.

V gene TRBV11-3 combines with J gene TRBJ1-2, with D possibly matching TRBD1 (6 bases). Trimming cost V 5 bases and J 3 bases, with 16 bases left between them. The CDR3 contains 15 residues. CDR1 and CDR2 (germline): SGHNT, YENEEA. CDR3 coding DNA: TGTGCCAGCAGCCCGGACAGCCCGGAGGACTATGGCTACACCTTC. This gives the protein CASSPDSPEDYGYTF.

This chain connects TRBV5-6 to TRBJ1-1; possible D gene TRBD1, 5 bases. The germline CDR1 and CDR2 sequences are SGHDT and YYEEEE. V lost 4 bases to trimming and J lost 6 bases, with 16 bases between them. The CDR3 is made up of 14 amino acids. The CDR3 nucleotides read TGTGCCAGCAGCGTCGTCGGGACTGCAGCTGAAGCTTTCTTT. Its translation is CASSVVGTAAEAFF.

Here the CDR3 DNA reads TGTGCTAGTGGTACTGGGTCAGGGAGCGGCACCGGGGAGCTGTTTTTT. Its protein is CASGTGSGSGTGELFF. This chain joins TRBV12-5 and TRBJ2-2; the D call may be TRBD1 or TRBD2 (5 bases each). This CDR3 comprises 16 residues. Trimming pared 5 bases from V and 4 bases from J, leaving 17 bases between. In germline, CDR1 is LGHNT, CDR2 FRNRAP.

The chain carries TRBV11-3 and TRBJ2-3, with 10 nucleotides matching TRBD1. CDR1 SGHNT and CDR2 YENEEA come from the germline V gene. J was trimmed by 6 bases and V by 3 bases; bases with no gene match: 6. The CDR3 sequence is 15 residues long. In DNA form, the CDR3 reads TGTGCCAGCAGCTTCGAGGACAGGGGGTTGGATACGCAGTATTTT. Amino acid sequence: CASSFEDRGLDTQYF.

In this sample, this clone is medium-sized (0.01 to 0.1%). The CDR3 DNA reads TGTGCCAGCAGTTTTGCGGGGGCTGGCGAGCAGTACTTC. This sequence encodes CASSFAGAGEQYF. The chain links TRBV27 to TRBJ2-7; tentative D call: TRBD2 (7 bases). Germline V CDR1 and CDR2: MNHEY, SMNVEV (reference sequence). The CDR3 sequence is 13 residues long. V lost 3 bases and J 6 bases, leaving 12 bases between the germline ends.

CDR3: CASKPGLASTDTQYF. CDR3 coding DNA: TGTGCCAGCAAACCGGGACTAGCGAGCACAGATACGCAGTATTTT. This chain joins TRBV6-5 and TRBJ2-3, with TRBD2 matching over 10 bases. V was pared by 7 bases and J by 0 bases, with 4 bases of the junction left unmatched. This CDR3 contains 15 residues. Germline V gene sequence: CDR1 MNHEY, CDR2 SVGAGI.

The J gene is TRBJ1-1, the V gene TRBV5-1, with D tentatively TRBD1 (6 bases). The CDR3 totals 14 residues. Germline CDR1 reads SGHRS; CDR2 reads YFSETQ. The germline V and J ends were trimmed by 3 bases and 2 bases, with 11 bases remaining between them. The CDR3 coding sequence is TGCGCCAGCAGCTCCGGACAGCCCAACACTGAAGCTTTCTTT. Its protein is CASSSGQPNTEAFF.

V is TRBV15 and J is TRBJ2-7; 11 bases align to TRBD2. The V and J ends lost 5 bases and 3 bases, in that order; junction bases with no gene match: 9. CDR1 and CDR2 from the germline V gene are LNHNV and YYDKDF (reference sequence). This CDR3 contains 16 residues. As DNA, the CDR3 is TGTGCCACCAGCGGCCTTAGCGGGGGGGCTATCTACGAGCAGTACTTC. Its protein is CATSGLSGGAIYEQYF. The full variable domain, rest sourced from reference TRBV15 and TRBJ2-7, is DAMVIQNPRYQVTQFGKPVTLSCSQTLNHNVMYWYQQKSSQAPKLLFHYYDKDFNNEADTPDNFQSRRPNTSFCFLDIRSPGLGDTAMYLCATSGLSGGAIYEQYFGPGTRLTVT.

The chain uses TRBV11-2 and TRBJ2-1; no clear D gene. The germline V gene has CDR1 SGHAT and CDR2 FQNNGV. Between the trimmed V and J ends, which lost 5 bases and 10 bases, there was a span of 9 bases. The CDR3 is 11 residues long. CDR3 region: CASSQGLEQFF. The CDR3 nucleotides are TGTGCCAGCAGCCAAGGTCTAGAGCAGTTCTTC.

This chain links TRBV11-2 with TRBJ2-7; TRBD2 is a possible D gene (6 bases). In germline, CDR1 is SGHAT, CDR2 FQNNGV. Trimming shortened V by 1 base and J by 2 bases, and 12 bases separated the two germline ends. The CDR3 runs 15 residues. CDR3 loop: CASSLGYSGTYEQYF. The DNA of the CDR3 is TGTGCCAGCAGCTTAGGTTATAGCGGCACCTACGAGCAGTACTTC. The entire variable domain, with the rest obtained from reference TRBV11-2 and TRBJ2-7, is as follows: EAGVAQSPRYKIIEKRQSVAFWCNPISGHATLYWYQQILGQGPKLLIQFQNNGVVDDSQLPKDRFSAERLKGVDSTLKIQPAKLEDSAVYLCASSLGYSGTYEQYFGPGTRLTVT.